The 15 T cell receptor beta chains below all came from one sample that was sequenced in a study of cytotoxic CD8 clonotypes in ibrutinib-treated CLL (dated by TCRdb to the early 2020s). The protocol used for the library was the immunoSEQ multiplex PCR assay. TCRdb obtained this table from immuneACCESS and retained in-frame rearrangements with V and J assigned. These tables miss some clones; where compared with another copy, unresolved V genes account for less than half of the shortfall, and the remainder is unexplained. The sample table holds roughly 150,000 clones, of which roughly four fifths were seen once. About 4.6% of the sample is in the top ten clones. The sample's time point label, in plain terms: around 25 months on ibrutinib. The starting material was PBMCs, obtained after 24 months of ibrutinib treatment. These receptors came from a human donor with chronic lymphocytic leukemia.

The gene calls are TRBV6-6 and TRBJ1-1; D remains unclear. The CDR3 has 15 amino acids. Trimming took off 0 bases at V and 9 bases at J, with 17 bases between the two ends. CDR1 and CDR2 (germline): MNHNY, SVGAGI (reference sequence). CDR3 DNA: TGTGCCAGCAGTTACTCGGGTCCGGAAAAGGTTAAAGCTTTCTTT. Its translation is CASSYSGPEKVKAFF.

The chain has TRBV7-3 and TRBJ1-1, with 9 bases matching TRBD1. The CDR3 length is 15 residues. The germline V gene has CDR1 SGHTA and CDR2 FQGTGA. After removal of 0 bases from V and 4 bases from J, the junction contained 3 bases not matched to a gene. The CDR3 region has the DNA TGTGCCAGCAGCTTAACACCGGGACAGGGCACTGAAGCTTTCTTT. Translation: CASSLTPGQGTEAFF. Based on the CDR3 plus reference TRBV7-3 and TRBJ1-1, the full variable domain is GAGVSQTPSNKVTEKGKYVELRCDPISGHTALYWYRQSLGQGPEFLIYFQGTGAADDSGLPNDRFFAVRPEGSVSTLKIQRTERGDSAVYLCASSLTPGQGTEAFFGQGTRLTVV.

The J gene is TRBJ1-2, the V gene TRBV6-6, with 11 bases that match TRBD1. Germline CDR1 MNHNY, CDR2 SVGAGI (reference sequence). Trimming cost V 5 bases and J 7 bases; bases outside gene matches: 0. The CDR3 covers 12 residues. The CDR3 loop reads CASSGTGGGYTF. The CDR3 DNA is TGTGCCAGCAGTGGGACAGGGGGTGGCTACACCTTC.

The chain recombines TRBV9 with TRBJ2-7; unclear D gene. CDR1 and CDR2 from the germline V gene are SGDLS and YYNGEE. Between the trimmed V and J ends, which lost 0 bases and 2 bases, there was a span of 12 bases. This CDR3 has 15 amino acids. This chain's CDR3 is CASSVATGITYEQYF. CDR3 in DNA: TGTGCCAGCAGCGTAGCTACGGGCATCACCTACGAGCAGTACTTC.

This chain connects TRBV5-1 to TRBJ1-1; 11 nucleotides agree with TRBD1. The CDR3 runs to 15 residues. V lost 2 bases to trimming and J lost 3 bases; unmatched junction nucleotides: 3. Per germline, CDR1 SGHRS and CDR2 YFSETQ. The CDR3 is CASSFGTGGDTEAFF. The CDR3 DNA sequence: TGCGCCAGCAGCTTCGGGACAGGGGGAGACACTGAAGCTTTCTTT. The variable domain in full, with the rest retrieved from reference TRBV5-1 and TRBJ1-1, is KAGVTQTPRYLIKTRGQQVTLSCSPISGHRSVSWYQQTPGQGLQFLFEYFSETQRNKGNFPGRFSGRQFSNSRSEMNVSTLELGDSALYLCASSFGTGGDTEAFFGQGTRLTVV.

The chain couples TRBV6-1 to TRBJ1-2, with no clear D. The germline CDR1 and CDR2 sequences are MNHNS and SASEGT. Trimming shortened V by 3 bases and J by 2 bases, and 10 bases separated the two germline ends. The CDR3 contains 14 residues. The CDR3 DNA is TGTGCCAGCAGTGATTGGGAAACGAACTATGGCTACACCTTC. Protein: CASSDWETNYGYTF.

The chain carries TRBV7-6 and TRBJ1-1, with D perhaps matching TRBD1 (6 bases). V lost 1 base and J 8 bases, leaving 11 bases between the germline ends. The CDR3 has 13 residues. CDR1 is SGHVS, CDR2 FNYEAQ, per germline. The CDR3 region has the DNA TGTGCCAGCAGCTTAGGGGGGCATTCCGAAGCTTTCTTT. Residues: CASSLGGHSEAFF. Using reference TRBV7-6 and TRBJ1-1 for the parts outside the CDR3, the full variable domain is GAGVSQSPRYKVTKRGQDVALRCDPISGHVSLYWYRQALGQGPEFLTYFNYEAQQDKSGLPNDRFSAERPEGSISTLTIQRTEQRDSAMYRCASSLGGHSEAFFGQGTRLTVV.

The V and J genes are TRBV5-1 and TRBJ2-7, with no clear D. Trimming removed 4 bases from V and 6 bases from J, with 14 bases in between. CDR3 length: 13 amino acids. The germline CDR1 and CDR2 sequences are SGHRS and YFSETQ. The CDR3 DNA reads as TGCGCCAGCAGCACGCCGGAAGGGTTCGAGCAGTACTTC. It encodes CASSTPEGFEQYF.

With respect to this clone: Other nucleotide sequences from this sample produce the same CDR3. The rearrangement links TRBV7-2 to TRBJ1-5, with unresolved D. CDR1 and CDR2 from the germline V gene are SGHTA and FQGNSA. Trimming took off 2 bases at V and 2 bases at J, with 4 bases between the two ends. This CDR3 has 13 residues. DNA for the CDR3: TGTGCCAGCAGCTTACGGGGCAATCAGCCCCAGCATTTT. Translation gives CASSLRGNQPQHF.

The V call is TRBV11-2, the J call TRBJ1-2; D is possibly TRBD1 (5 bases). Germline V CDR1 and CDR2: SGHAT, FQNNGV. V lost 4 bases and J lost 4, with 16 bases in between. CDR3 length equals 15 residues. The DNA of the CDR3 is TGTGCCAGCAGCTCTCAGACTCTTGGGGCCTATGGCTACACCTTC. This encodes CASSSQTLGAYGYTF.

This chain uses TRBV30 with TRBJ1-3, with D hard to call. Germline lookup yields CDR1 GTSNPN and CDR2 SVGIG (reference sequence). Trimming shortened V by 0 bases and J by 2 bases, and 11 bases separated the two germline ends. The CDR3 is made up of 15 amino acids. In DNA, the CDR3 is TGTGCCTGGAGTGTAACGAAGGGAACTGGAAACACCATATATTTT. This translates into CAWSVTKGTGNTIYF.

The chain uses TRBV7-2 and TRBJ2-5; 11 bases align to TRBD2. Losses at the gene ends were 2 bases for V and 5 bases for J; bases not matched to a gene: 4. The CDR3 sequence is 15 residues long. Germline assignment: CDR1 SGHTA and CDR2 FQGNSA. CDR3 bases: TGTGCCAGCAGCTTATTAGCGGGGGGGAGTGAGACCCAGTACTTC. It is translated as CASSLLAGGSETQYF.

This chain joins TRBV11-3 and TRBJ2-7, with 7 bases matching TRBD2. Trimming cost V 3 bases and J 4 bases; bases outside gene matches: 15. CDR3 length equals 17 residues. Germline CDR1 and CDR2: SGHNT and YENEEA. The CDR3 nucleotides are TGTGCCAGCAGCTTCCACCGGGAGGCCCGGGCGGATTACGAGCAGTACTTC. Encoded protein: CASSFHREARADYEQYF.

The V and J genes are TRBV6-5 and TRBJ1-2; D call uncertain. With 4 bases removed from V and 1 base from J, the gap between germline ends came to 10 bases. The CDR3 covers 14 residues. CDR1 MNHEY and CDR2 SVGAGI come from the germline V gene. Here the CDR3 reads CASSSWVLNYGYTF. The DNA for the CDR3 is TGTGCCAGCAGTTCTTGGGTCCTTAACTATGGCTACACCTTC.

This rearrangement joins TRBV27 to TRBJ2-5; D ambiguous. There are 15 residues in the CDR3. Germline-derived CDR1 and CDR2 are MNHEY and SMNVEV (reference sequence). V was trimmed by 7 bases and J by 2 bases, leaving 17 bases between them. The CDR3 DNA reads as TGTGCCAGCAAATGGTACCCCTCTGCTCAAGAGACCCAGTACTTC. Its protein is CASKWYPSAQETQYF.